One sample yielded the 17 T cell receptor beta chains listed below, sequenced in a study of cytotoxic CD8 clonotypes in ibrutinib-treated CLL. Here immunoSEQ multiplex PCR was the method, and the copy in TCRdb shows in-frame clones only, minus some. Seen here are fewer than 150,000 clones, under 90% observed once, and the top ten hold about 3.3%. This material consisted of PBMCs, taken after 24 months of ibrutinib treatment. These receptors all come from a human donor with chronic lymphocytic leukemia.

The chain employs TRBV6-6 and TRBJ1-2, with D possibly being TRBD1 (6 bases). Trimming removed 6 bases at V and 4 bases at J, with 12 bases between. The germline gives CDR1 MNHNY, CDR2 SVGAGI (reference sequence). The CDR3 totals 13 residues. CDR3 nucleotides: TGTGCCAGCAGCCGCCAGGGGACCTATGGCTACACCTTC. Protein: CASSRQGTYGYTF.

Written as DNA, the CDR3 is TGTGCCAGCAGTTTACAGGGGCGGGAGACCCAGTACTTC. It is translated as CASSLQGRETQYF. The chain couples TRBV2 to TRBJ2-5; 7 nucleotides align to TRBD1. After removal of 5 bases from V and 5 bases from J, the junction contained 5 bases not matched to a gene. This CDR3 is built from 13 residues. The germline V gene has CDR1 SNHLY and CDR2 FYNNEI.

The CDR3 DNA reads TGTGCCAGCAGCTTTCATCAAGGTTTTACGGGGAAGCCCTACGAGCAGTACTTC. It codes for CASSFHQGFTGKPYEQYF. The V call is TRBV7-6, the J call TRBJ2-7, with D perhaps matching TRBD2 (5 bases). The ends were cut back, 3 bases at V and 2 bases at J, with 23 bases in the middle. The length of the CDR3 is 18 residues. CDR1 is SGHVS, CDR2 FNYEAQ, per germline. Full variable domain (remainder filled in from reference TRBV7-6 and TRBJ2-7): GAGVSQSPRYKVTKRGQDVALRCDPISGHVSLYWYRQALGQGPEFLTYFNYEAQQDKSGLPNDRFSAERPEGSISTLTIQRTEQRDSAMYRCASSFHQGFTGKPYEQYFGPGTRLTVT.

The chain uses TRBV19 and TRBJ1-1; TRBD1 might be the D (5 bases). Trimming took off 3 bases at V and 5 bases at J, with 16 bases between the two ends. Germline CDR1 reads LNHDA; CDR2 reads SQIVND (reference sequence). The CDR3 contains 15 residues. CDR3 sequence reads: CASSMGLGVWTEAFF. CDR3 DNA: TGTGCCAGTAGTATGGGGCTAGGGGTTTGGACTGAAGCTTTCTTT.

V gene TRBV30 combines with J gene TRBJ2-5; D possibly corresponds to TRBD2 (6 bases). This CDR3 is built from 16 residues. Deletions cut 8 bases from V and 2 bases from J, with 24 bases between. Germline lookup yields CDR1 GTSNPN and CDR2 SVGIG (reference sequence). As DNA, the CDR3 is TGTGCCCCGGGGGACGGCGCCTCGTCCGGTCAAGAGACCCAGTACTTC. Translation gives CAPGDGASSGQETQYF.

The V and J genes are TRBV30 and TRBJ1-1; 7 positions match TRBD1. There are 12 residues in the CDR3. V was pared by 5 bases and J by 5 bases, with 5 bases of the junction left unmatched. Germline values: CDR1 GTSNPN, CDR2 SVGIG (reference sequence). CDR3: CAWSTGWTEAFF. DNA of the CDR3: TGTGCCTGGTCGACAGGGTGGACTGAAGCTTTCTTT.

This chain links TRBV28 with TRBJ1-4, with unresolved D. V was trimmed by 6 bases and J by 6 bases, leaving 11 bases between them. CDR1 and CDR2 (germline): MDHEN, SYDVKM. The CDR3 contains 13 residues. Written as DNA, the CDR3 is TGTGCCAGCAGGCCCCCTTCCGATGAAAAACTGTTTTTT. Translation gives CASRPPSDEKLFF.

V is TRBV5-1 and J is TRBJ2-1, with D uncertain. Germline CDR1 SGHRS, CDR2 YFSETQ. The V gene lost 1 base and the J gene lost 6 bases, with 8 bases spanning the gap. The length of the CDR3 is 13 residues. The CDR3 protein is CASSLYRANEQFF. CDR3 DNA sequence: TGCGCCAGCAGCTTGTACCGCGCCAATGAGCAGTTCTTC.

This chain uses TRBV4-1 with TRBJ1-2, with 9 bases matching TRBD1. Per germline, CDR1 MGHRA and CDR2 YSYEKL. The V segment lost 1 base and the J segment 4 bases; nucleotides outside the gene matches: 7. This CDR3 spans 16 amino acids. In nucleotides, the CDR3 is TGCGCCAGCAGCCAAGTCCCCGGACAGGGGAGCTATGGCTACACCTTC. Encoded protein: CASSQVPGQGSYGYTF.

The table lists this clone with a few counts. This chain joins TRBV30 and TRBJ1-1; D call uncertain. The CDR3 runs to 12 residues. Germline V CDR1 and CDR2: GTSNPN, SVGIG (reference sequence). V lost 0 bases to trimming and J lost 5 bases, with 7 bases between them. Here the CDR3 reads CAWSVSKTEAFF. CDR3 bases: TGTGCCTGGAGTGTATCAAAGACTGAAGCTTTCTTT.

The chain is built from TRBV6-4 and TRBJ2-2; 10 nucleotides line up with TRBD1. From germline, CDR1 is MRHNA and CDR2 SNTAGT. The CDR3 extends over 14 amino acids. The CDR3 reads CAATGTGDTGELFF. CDR3 DNA: TGTGCAGCAACCGGGACAGGGGACACCGGGGAGCTGTTTTTT.

The CDR3 loop reads CASSSNGGVYEQYF. CDR3 nucleotide sequence: TGTGCCAGCAGCTCCAACGGGGGGGTCTACGAGCAGTACTTC. The chain recombines TRBV5-6 with TRBJ2-7; 8 nucleotides line up with TRBD2. V shed 3 bases and J 3 bases; nucleotides not matched to a gene: 5. This CDR3 contains 14 residues. Per the germline V gene, CDR1 is SGHDT and CDR2 is YYEEEE.

The chain recombines TRBV19 with TRBJ1-4; 8 bases line up with TRBD1. From germline, CDR1 is LNHDA and CDR2 SQIVND (reference sequence). Trimming removed 7 bases from V and 8 bases from J; junction bases left unmatched: 6. The CDR3 loop spans 13 amino acids. In DNA form, the CDR3 reads TGTGCCAGTAAGGACAGGGTAGAAGAAAAACTGTTTTTT. Its protein is CASKDRVEEKLFF.

The chain is built from TRBV18 and TRBJ2-2; D possibly corresponds to TRBD1 (5 bases). The CDR3 length is 15 residues. CDR1 is KGHSH and CDR2 is LQKENI in the germline V gene. Trimming left V 3 bases short and J 6 bases short, with 14 bases between. CDR3 protein: CASSPRTLVAGELFF. DNA for the CDR3: TGTGCCAGCTCACCCCGGACACTCGTTGCCGGGGAGCTGTTTTTT.

V is TRBV7-9 and J is TRBJ1-4; D is uncertain. The germline V gene encodes CDR1 SEHNR and CDR2 FQNEAQ (reference sequence). The V end lost 2 bases, the J end lost 5 bases, and 9 bases lay between the germline ends. The length of the CDR3 is 14 residues. CDR3 protein: CASSLRSTNEKLFF. CDR3 in DNA: TGTGCCAGCAGCTTACGAAGTACCAATGAAAAACTGTTTTTT.

The V gene is TRBV19, the J gene TRBJ1-6; 9 bases are a match to TRBD1. This CDR3 spans 15 amino acids. The junction had 9 bases not matched to a gene; V was cut back by 10 bases and J by 5 bases. Germline lookup yields CDR1 LNHDA and CDR2 SQIVND (reference sequence). CDR3 bases: TGTGCCACCAGAAAAGACAGGGGGGATAATTCACCCCTCCACTTT. Protein: CATRKDRGDNSPLHF.

This clone was seen only a few times. J is TRBJ1-2 and V is TRBV10-1; tentative D call: TRBD1 (5 bases). Per the germline V gene, CDR1 is WNHNN and CDR2 is SYGVQD (reference sequence). Trimming removed 7 bases at V and 4 bases at J, with 22 bases between. The CDR3 is made up of 16 amino acids. CDR3 sequence: CASMIRGHHLTYGYTF. Here the CDR3 DNA reads TGCGCCAGCATGATTCGAGGACACCACCTCACCTATGGCTACACCTTC.